Reported below is one T cell receptor beta chain. One entry per CDR3 protein results from TCRdb running MiXCR on the 5' RACE reads. Of 60,000 to 75,000 distinct CDR3 sequences in the sample, 16% were seen once. These data belong to a study of HIV-infected patients and healthy controls. The TCR sequence derives from a human donor in good health. Sequenced sample: CD4+ T cells from blood.

For the CDR3, the DNA is TGCGCCAGCAGCCAGACTAGCGGGGGGGCCGTCTCGCAGTACTTC. This translates into CASSQTSGGAVSQYF. The V call is TRBV5-1, the J call TRBJ2-7, with 14 bases matching TRBD2. The J segment lost 9 bases and the V segment lost 4 bases, leaving 9 bases of the junction unmatched. Germline CDR1 and CDR2: SGHRS and YFSETQ. The CDR3 extends over 15 amino acids.